These T cell receptor beta chains were read from a single sample in a study of shared clonotypes between healthy human individuals. Generated by immunoSEQ multiplex PCR, the TCRdb table keeps only in-frame clones and is missing some. Of roughly 480,000 clones listed, 65% to 80% are singletons. Sequencing was performed on PBMCs. The receptors were sampled from a woman in her thirties or forties in good health. Some clones in this sample may be carry-over from other donors' samples. CDR3s include the opening cysteine and the closing phenylalanine or tryptophan. A D gene is named only where the DNA matches it firmly. For some rows the clone size is stated as once, few or many, or as a class when expanded; others skip it.

J	size	D	V	DNA	CDR3
TRBJ2-2	-	TRBD2	TRBV28	TGTGCCAGCGGGCTAGCGGGAGGGAACACCGGGGAGCTGTTTTTT	CASGLAGGNTGELFF
TRBJ1-1	-	-	TRBV5-1	TGCGCCAGCAGCTTGGGGTCCGGGCTGAACACTGAAGCTTTCTTT	CASSLGSGLNTEAFF
TRBJ1-1	-	-	TRBV7-9	TGTGCCAGCAGCAGTACGAACACTGAAGCTTTCTTT	CASSSTNTEAFF
TRBJ1-1	many	TRBD1	TRBV29-1	TGCAGCGTCAGACAGGGTGACACTGAAGCTTTCTTT	CSVRQGDTEAFF
TRBJ2-4	-	-	TRBV19	TGTGCCAGTAGTATGGGGGAAGGGGGACTAGCCAAAAACATTCAGTACTTC	CASSMGEGGLAKNIQYF
TRBJ2-3	-	-	TRBV2	TGTGCCAGCAGCGAGACAGGAGGACAGTATTTT	CASSETGGQYF
TRBJ1-2	-	-	TRBV19	TGTGCCAGTAGTATTGGGCGGGAGAACTATGGCTACACCTTC	CASSIGRENYGYTF
TRBJ2-7	-	TRBD1	TRBV6-5	TGTGCCAGCAGTTTGGGACAGGGTACCTACGAGCAGTACTTC	CASSLGQGTYEQYF
TRBJ1-1	-	-	TRBV29-1	TGCAGCGTCCTACCCCCGGACACTGAAGCTTTCTTT	CSVLPPDTEAFF
TRBJ1-5	-	-	TRBV6-1	TGTGCCAGCAGGGAGACAGGACTCAATCAGCCCCAGCATTTT	CASRETGLNQPQHF
TRBJ1-2	once	-	TRBV28	TGTGCCAGCAGTGGCCCCTCGAACTATTATGGCTACACCTTC	CASSGPSNYYGYTF
TRBJ1-3	-	-	TRBV6-6	TGTGCCAGCAGTTATTCGACTACCGGGGACACCATATATTTT	CASSYSTTGDTIYF
TRBJ2-7	-	TRBD2	TRBV27	TGTGCCAGCAGTTCAAGCGGGAAGGGGAACTACGAGCAGTACTTC	CASSSSGKGNYEQYF
TRBJ2-2	-	-	TRBV7-2	TGTGCCAGCACCCCCTTGGGCGGAACTACCGGGGAGCTGTTTTTT	CASTPLGGTTGELFF
TRBJ2-5	-	TRBD2	TRBV5-4	TGTGCCAGCAGCTCCGCGGGGGACCTCCAAGAGACCCAGTACTTC	CASSSAGDLQETQYF
TRBJ1-3	-	-	TRBV7-3	TGTGCCAGCAGCCCGGACAGCTCCACGGGAAACACCATATATTTT	CASSPDSSTGNTIYF
TRBJ2-4	-	-	TRBV21-1	TGTGCCAGCAGCCACAAACCTCTACCGTTAGCCAAAAACATTCAGTACTTC	CASSHKPLPLAKNIQYF
TRBJ2-1	-	-	TRBV18	TGTGCCAGCTCACCATTAGGGGTCTCCTACAATGAGCAGTTCTTC	CASSPLGVSYNEQFF
TRBJ2-7	-	-	TRBV11-3	TGTGCCAGCAGCTACAGAGGCGGCGAGCAGTACTTC	CASSYRGGEQYF
TRBJ1-3	-	TRBD1	TRBV6-5	TGTGCCAGCCGCGGACAGGTCTCTGGAAACACCATATATTTT	CASRGQVSGNTIYF
TRBJ1-5	-	-	TRBV7-4	TGTGCCAGCAGCTTAGGTGGCAGGGAGGGCAATCAGCCCCAGCATTTT	CASSLGGREGNQPQHF
TRBJ2-3	-	TRBD1	TRBV5-1	TGCGCCAGCAGCAGACAGGGAATCTCACAGGATACGCAGTATTTT	CASSRQGISQDTQYF
TRBJ2-3	once	-	TRBV7-9	TGTGCCAGCAGCTTAGCGCAGTATGGAGATACGCAGTATTTT	CASSLAQYGDTQYF
TRBJ2-7	-	-	TRBV28	TGTGCCAGCAGTTTCATGCAGGGGCGGTCAGAGCAGTACTTC	CASSFMQGRSEQYF
TRBJ2-7	-	TRBD1	TRBV28	TGTGCCAGCAGTTTAAGGGGGACAGTCTCCTACGAGCAGTACTTC	CASSLRGTVSYEQYF
TRBJ1-2	-	TRBD1	TRBV5-1	TGCGCCAGCAGCTCTGGACAGGGGGCTGGGGGCTACACCTTC	CASSSGQGAGGYTF
TRBJ2-3	-	-	TRBV4-1	TGCGCCAGCAGCCGACCCCGGGATACGCAGTATTTT	CASSRPRDTQYF
TRBJ2-7	-	-	TRBV11-2	TGTGCCAGCAGCTTAGGCGGGTCCTACGAGCAGTACTTC	CASSLGGSYEQYF
TRBJ1-4	-	TRBD1	TRBV19	TGTGCCGGGAAAGGGACAGAGAATGAAAAACTGTTTTTT	CAGKGTENEKLFF
TRBJ1-1	-	-	TRBV4-2	TGTGCCAGCAGCCAAGAGGGGGCGAGAATGAACACTGAAGCTTTCTTT	CASSQEGARMNTEAFF
TRBJ1-6	-	TRBD1	TRBV9	TGTGCCAGCAGCGTTGACGCGACAGGGAGACTTTCACCCCTCCACTTT	CASSVDATGRLSPLHF
TRBJ2-3	-	TRBD2	TRBV5-1	TGCGCCAGCAGCTTGGGTCCTAGCGGAAGCACAGATACGCAGTATTTT	CASSLGPSGSTDTQYF
TRBJ2-1	few	TRBD2	TRBV6-5	TGTGCCAGCAGTGACTCGCGGGAGAGCAATGAGCAGTTCTTC	CASSDSRESNEQFF
TRBJ2-2	-	TRBD2	TRBV5-1	TGCGCCAGCAGCGGACTAGCGGGAGACGCCGGGGAGCTGTTTTTT	CASSGLAGDAGELFF
TRBJ2-2	-	TRBD1	TRBV10-3	TGTGCCATCAGGTTGGGACAGGGGGACACCGGGGAGCTGTTTTTT	CAIRLGQGDTGELFF
TRBJ1-1	-	-	TRBV10-1	TGCGCCCCATGGTGTCCGTCGGGAAACACTGAAGCTTTCTTT	CAPWCPSGNTEAFF
TRBJ1-6	-	TRBD1	TRBV9	TGTGCCAGCAGCGTAGATCAGGGGGGCAATTCACCCCTCCACTTT	CASSVDQGGNSPLHF
TRBJ2-2	-	-	TRBV18	TGTGCCAGCTCACGGGGGGACAGAGAAAACACCGGGGAGCTGTTTTTT	CASSRGDRENTGELFF
TRBJ2-1	-	TRBD2	TRBV10-3	TGTGCCATCAGTCCCCGTCGGGAGGGCAACAATGAGCAGTTCTTC	CAISPRREGNNEQFF
TRBJ2-3	-	-	TRBV11-2	TGTGCCAGCAGCCCCCTGAGAGGGCGTAGCGTCACAGATACGCAGTATTTT	CASSPLRGRSVTDTQYF
TRBJ2-2	-	-	TRBV7-8	TGTGCCAGCAGGAGGAGGGAGTGGACCGGGGAGCTGTTTTTT	CASRRREWTGELFF
TRBJ2-5	-	-	TRBV27	TGTGCCAGCAGTTTACGTCGGCTACCTTCAGAGACCCAGTACTTC	CASSLRRLPSETQYF
TRBJ2-7	-	TRBD2	TRBV2	TGTGCTAGCAGTGTATCCAGCGGGATGGGGTCCTACAAGCAGTACTTC	CASSVSSGMGSYKQYF
TRBJ2-3	-	TRBD2	TRBV27	TGTGCCAGCAGCCAAACTTCCTCTAGCGGGAGATGGCAAGATACGCAGTATTTT	CASSQTSSSGRWQDTQYF
TRBJ2-7	-	-	TRBV4-2	TGTGCCAGCAGCCAAGAGGGCGGCGGGAAAAACTCCTACGAGCAGTACTTC	CASSQEGGGKNSYEQYF
TRBJ2-7	many	-	TRBV6-1	TGTGCCAGCAGTGAGAAGGCAGCATACGAGCAGTACTTC	CASSEKAAYEQYF
TRBJ2-2	-	TRBD2	TRBV4-3	TGCGCCAGCAGCCAAGATGTTCTAGCGGGAGGGACCGGGGAGCTGTTTTTT	CASSQDVLAGGTGELFF
TRBJ2-3	-	-	TRBV4-3	TGCGCCAGCAGCCAAGTCGGCGGGGCTAGCACAGATACGCAGTATTTT	CASSQVGGASTDTQYF
TRBJ1-2	-	-	TRBV28	TGTGCCAGCAGTTTATATCAGAGCTATGGCTACACCTTC	CASSLYQSYGYTF
TRBJ2-5	few	TRBD2	TRBV6-1	TGTGCCACCCCGGGGGGGGTCGTTCAAGAGACCCAGTACTTC	CATPGGVVQETQYF
TRBJ1-4	once	-	TRBV19	TGTGCCAGTAGCTGGAGGTCGGCTGAAAAACTGTTTTTT	CASSWRSAEKLFF